Below, 5 T cell receptor beta chains from the same sample are listed, as sequenced in a study of T cell changes during pregnancy in multiple sclerosis. TCRdb's table, derived via immunoSEQ multiplex PCR, lists solely in-frame clones and lacks some. The sample includes roughly 60,000 clones, 90% seen only once; the top ten take roughly 2.1%. Sequenced material: peripheral blood, taken in the second trimester of pregnancy. The receptors originated from a female donor in good health, enrolled as a control in a pregnancy study.

The chain couples TRBV21-1 to TRBJ2-7; the tabulated D call, TRBD2, remains unverified against the DNA. TRBV21-1 represents a pseudogene. The CDR3 length is 17 residues. Here the CDR3 DNA reads TGTGCCAGCAGCAAAGTAAGACTAGCGGGGTACTCCTACGAGCAGTACTTC. It is translated as CASSKVRLAGYSYEQYF.

The chain joins TRBV7-9 to TRBJ1-2; D is unclear. CDR3 length equals 13 residues. The germline V gene encodes CDR1 SEHNR and CDR2 FQNEAQ (reference sequence). V gave up 5 bases and J gave up 5 bases, with 12 bases separating them. CDR3 protein: CASSPRAGYGYTF. The CDR3 nucleotides read TGTGCCAGCAGCCCCCGAGCGGGGTATGGCTACACCTTC.

This chain links TRBV9 with TRBJ2-7; 7 bases agree with TRBD1. CDR3 length equals 12 residues. J lost 3 bases, V lost 9 bases, and 6 bases had no gene match. Per germline, CDR1 SGDLS and CDR2 YYNGEE. CDR3 amino acids: CANRQGFYEQYF. CDR3 coding DNA: TGTGCCAACAGACAGGGTTTCTACGAGCAGTACTTC. The full variable domain, its missing parts supplied by reference TRBV9 and TRBJ2-7, is DSGVTQTPKHLITATGQRVTLRCSPRSGDLSVYWYQQSLDQGLQFLIQYYNGEERAKGNILERFSAQQFPDLHSELNLSSLELGDSALYFCANRQGFYEQYFGPGTRLTVT.

This clone was seen a single time. The chain combines TRBV30 with TRBJ2-7, with 7 bases lining up with TRBD1. Germline CDR1 is GTSNPN and CDR2 is SVGIG (reference sequence). V shed 4 bases and J 0 bases; nucleotides not matched to a gene: 6. This CDR3 has 14 residues. The CDR3 is CAWTSRDSSYEQYF. The DNA for the CDR3 is TGTGCCTGGACCTCTCGGGACAGCTCCTACGAGCAGTACTTC.

The chain has TRBV5-4 and TRBJ2-5, with 8 bases fitting TRBD2. The CDR3 sequence is 16 residues long. V lost 4 bases, J lost 4 bases, and 12 bases stayed unmatched. Looked up from germline, CDR1 is SGHNT and CDR2 is YYREEE (reference sequence). In DNA form, the CDR3 reads TGTGCCAGCAGCATAGAAGCGGGAGTAGTAGGAGAGACCCAGTACTTC. Amino acid sequence: CASSIEAGVVGETQYF.